The clone carrying this TCR beta chain showed up just once. The record originates from a study of blood T cell repertoires in COVID-19. Turning to the study itself: From the United States, Italy and Spain came samples of acute and convalescent COVID-19. PBMCs, B-cell-depleted T cells, or T cells were the source of the cDNA or gDNA that made up the material.

The CDR3 is 12 residues long. Trimming cost V 6 bases and J 11 bases, with 11 bases left between them. Germline V gene data show CDR1 as MNHEY and CDR2 as SVGEGT. Original methodology: The assay estimated nucleated cells by amplifying reference gene primers. Clones were read by immunoSEQ multiplex PCR, and TCRdb kept only the in-frame ones, dropping some. V, J and clone size are those of that table, while D and trimming were read from the DNA. The sample consists of some 60,000 clones, around nine tenths of them appearing once. The chain employs TRBV6-2 or TRBV6-3 and TRBJ1-6, with D unclear. This TCR was recovered from a human donor in a cohort sampled during active COVID-19. Sequencing was carried out using peripheral blood. The CDR3 here is CASSPRTTPLHF. CDR3 bases: TGTGCCAGCAGCCCTCGAACTACACCCCTCCACTTT.